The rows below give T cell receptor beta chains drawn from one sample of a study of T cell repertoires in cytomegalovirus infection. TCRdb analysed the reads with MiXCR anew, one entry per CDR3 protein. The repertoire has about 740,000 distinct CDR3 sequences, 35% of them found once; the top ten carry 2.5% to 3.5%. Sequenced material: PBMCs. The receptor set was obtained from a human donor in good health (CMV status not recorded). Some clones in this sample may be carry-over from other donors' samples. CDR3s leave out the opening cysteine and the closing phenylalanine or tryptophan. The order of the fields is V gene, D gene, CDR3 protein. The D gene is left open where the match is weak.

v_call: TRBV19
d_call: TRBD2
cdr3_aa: ASSIGRSGGSSYNEQF

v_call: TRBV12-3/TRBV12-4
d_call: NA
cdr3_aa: ASSFKGLTNEKLF

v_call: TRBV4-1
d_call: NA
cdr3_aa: ASSQDEGLDVKLF

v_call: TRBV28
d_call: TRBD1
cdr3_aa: ASSPDRVSTDTQY

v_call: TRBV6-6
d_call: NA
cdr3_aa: ASSPSWSETYGYT

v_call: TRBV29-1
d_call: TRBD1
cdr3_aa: SVVGRTGNGYT

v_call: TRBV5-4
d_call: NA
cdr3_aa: ASSPGTSQTNEKMF

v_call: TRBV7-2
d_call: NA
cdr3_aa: ASTPAGELF

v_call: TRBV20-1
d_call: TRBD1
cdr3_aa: SAPSRDRETTNEKLF

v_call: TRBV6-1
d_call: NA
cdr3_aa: ASSVQPSNQPQH

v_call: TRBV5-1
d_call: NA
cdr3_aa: ASSPRAGGELF

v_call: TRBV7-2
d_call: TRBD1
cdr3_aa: ASSLEGQGRATDTQY

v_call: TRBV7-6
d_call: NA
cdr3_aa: ASSLGSGAAVGYT

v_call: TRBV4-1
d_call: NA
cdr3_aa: ASSQAQTELYGYT

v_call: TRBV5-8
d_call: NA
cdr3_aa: ASSPGRGWQPQH

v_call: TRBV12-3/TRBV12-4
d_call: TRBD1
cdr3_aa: ASSFNRGHGETQY

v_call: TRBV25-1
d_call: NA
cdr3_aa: ASRELEGGSNEKLF

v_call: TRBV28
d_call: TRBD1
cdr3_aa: ASTSQGAGQPQH

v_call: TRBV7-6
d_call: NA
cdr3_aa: ASSFDPGTSGNTIY

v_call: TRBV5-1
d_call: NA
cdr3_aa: ASSPSWGPTGELF